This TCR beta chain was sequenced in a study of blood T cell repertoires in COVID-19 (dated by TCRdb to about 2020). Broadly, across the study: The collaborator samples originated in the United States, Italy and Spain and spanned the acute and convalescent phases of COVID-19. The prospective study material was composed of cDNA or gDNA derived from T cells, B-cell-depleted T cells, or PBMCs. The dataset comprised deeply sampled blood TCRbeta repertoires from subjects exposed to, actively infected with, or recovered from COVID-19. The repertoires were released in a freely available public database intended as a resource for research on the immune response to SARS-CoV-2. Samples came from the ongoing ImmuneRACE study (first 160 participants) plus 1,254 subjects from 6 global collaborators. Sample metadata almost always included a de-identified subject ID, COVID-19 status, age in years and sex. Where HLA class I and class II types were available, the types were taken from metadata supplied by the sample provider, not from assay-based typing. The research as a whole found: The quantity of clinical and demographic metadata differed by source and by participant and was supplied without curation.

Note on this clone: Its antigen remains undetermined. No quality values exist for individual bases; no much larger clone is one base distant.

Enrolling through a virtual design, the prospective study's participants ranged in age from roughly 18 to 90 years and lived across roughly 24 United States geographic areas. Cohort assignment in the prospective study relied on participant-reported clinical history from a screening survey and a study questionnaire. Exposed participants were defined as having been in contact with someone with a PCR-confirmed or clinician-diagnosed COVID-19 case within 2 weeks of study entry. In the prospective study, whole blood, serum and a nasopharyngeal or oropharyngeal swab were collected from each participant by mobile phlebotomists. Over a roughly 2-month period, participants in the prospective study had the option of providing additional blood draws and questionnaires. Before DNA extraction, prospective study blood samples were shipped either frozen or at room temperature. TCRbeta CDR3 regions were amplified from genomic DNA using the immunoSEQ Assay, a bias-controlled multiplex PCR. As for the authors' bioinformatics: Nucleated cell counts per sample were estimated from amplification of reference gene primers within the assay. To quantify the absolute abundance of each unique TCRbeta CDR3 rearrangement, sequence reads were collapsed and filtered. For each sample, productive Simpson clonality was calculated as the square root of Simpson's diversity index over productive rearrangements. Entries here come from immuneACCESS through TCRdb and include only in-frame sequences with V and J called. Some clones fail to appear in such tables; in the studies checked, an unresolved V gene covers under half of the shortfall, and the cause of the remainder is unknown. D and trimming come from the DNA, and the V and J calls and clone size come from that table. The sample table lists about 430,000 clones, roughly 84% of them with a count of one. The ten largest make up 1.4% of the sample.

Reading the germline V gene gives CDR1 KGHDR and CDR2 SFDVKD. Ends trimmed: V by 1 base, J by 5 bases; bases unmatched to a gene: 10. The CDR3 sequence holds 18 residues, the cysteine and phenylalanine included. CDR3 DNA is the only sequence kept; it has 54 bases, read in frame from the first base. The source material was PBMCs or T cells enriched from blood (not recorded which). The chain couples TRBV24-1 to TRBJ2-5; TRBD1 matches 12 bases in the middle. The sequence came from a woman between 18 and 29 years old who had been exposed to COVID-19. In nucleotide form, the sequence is TGTGCCACCAGTGATTTATCCCCGGGACAGGGGGCTTGGGAGACCCAGTACTTC. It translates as CATSDLSPGQGAWETQYF.